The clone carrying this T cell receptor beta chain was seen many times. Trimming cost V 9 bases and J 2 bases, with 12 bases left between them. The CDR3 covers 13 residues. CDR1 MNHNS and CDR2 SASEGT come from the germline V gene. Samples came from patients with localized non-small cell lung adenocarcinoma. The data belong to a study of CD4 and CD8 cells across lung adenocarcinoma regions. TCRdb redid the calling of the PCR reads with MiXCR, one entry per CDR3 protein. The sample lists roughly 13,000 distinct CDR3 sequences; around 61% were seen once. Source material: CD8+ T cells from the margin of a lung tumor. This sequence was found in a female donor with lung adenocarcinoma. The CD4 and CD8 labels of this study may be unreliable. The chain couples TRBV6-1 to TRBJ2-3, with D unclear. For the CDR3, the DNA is TGTGCCAGTTGGATGGGAAACACAGATACGCAGTATTTT. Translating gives CASWMGNTDTQYF.